The clone carrying this T cell receptor beta chain was detected only once. Using immunoSEQ multiplex PCR, the repertoire was profiled, and TCRdb retains in-frame clones only, with some absent. The table records 56,000 or so clones, roughly nine tenths of them present only once. These data belong to a study of T cell changes during pregnancy in multiple sclerosis. The CDR3 runs to 14 residues. Germline lookup yields CDR1 MNHNS and CDR2 SASEGT. The trim removed 1 base at V and 3 bases at J, leaving 3 bases unmatched. The clonotype was recovered from a female donor with multiple sclerosis, enrolled in a pregnancy study. The chain carries TRBV6-1 and TRBJ2-7, with TRBD2 identical over 7 bases. The sample was CD4+ T cells from peripheral blood mononuclear cells, taken in the third trimester of pregnancy. The CDR3 sequence: CASSEGGGVYEQYF. CDR3 bases: TGTGCCAGCAGTGAAGGGGGGGGAGTCTACGAGCAGTACTTC.